This T cell receptor beta chain was retrieved from a study of blood T cell repertoires in COVID-19. Method: immunoSEQ multiplex PCR; TCRdb's copy keeps in-frame clones and lacks some. The sample contains 150,000 or so clones, over 75% of which appear only once. CDR3 length: 15 amino acids. The germline gives CDR1 MNHNS, CDR2 SASEGT. Trimming left V 2 bases short and J 5 bases short, with 13 bases between. The source is a middle-aged woman with acute COVID-19. Sequenced input: PBMCs or T cells enriched from blood (not recorded which). The chain uses TRBV6-1 and TRBJ2-1, with a weak D call TRBD2 (5 bases). The CDR3 protein is CASSETPSSNNEQFF. CDR3 nucleotides: TGTGCCAGCAGTGAAACGCCTAGCTCGAACAATGAGCAGTTCTTC.